This T cell receptor (beta chain) emerged from a study of Tregs in tolerant kidney transplant recipients. For the study at large: Antibodies separated recipient from donor cells.

For this clone: Its matching antigen is unknown.

Sequenced by immunoSEQ multiplex PCR; TCRdb stores in-frame clones only, minus some. The sample lists approximately 41,000 clones; nearly 97% were seen once. Per the germline V gene, CDR1 is SGHVS and CDR2 is FNYEAQ. The CDR3 sequence is 14 residues long. V was cut by 4 bases and J by 4 bases, with 14 bases left in between. Study findings and constraints: The small number of patients limits these findings pending further validation.

The chain links TRBV7-6 to TRBJ2-7; D is perhaps TRBD2 (7 bases). Sequenced input: Tregs from blood cultured with allogeneic cells. This clonotype originated in a human donor in good health. Written as DNA, the CDR3 is TGTGCCAGCAGCTCAAGGGGGGGGCAGTACGAGCAGTACTTC. It specifies CASSSRGGQYEQYF.